This T cell receptor (beta chain) derives from a study of T cells in Graves' hyperthyroidism and ophthalmopathy. The study, taken as a whole, reports: Ophthalmopathy cases were set apart from stable hyperthyroidism by a 13 V-J model.

The source material, RNA transcripts, was used to amplify TCR beta CDR3 regions. The HTBI set primed first-round TCR CDR3 RT-PCR. MiXCR, run by TCRdb on the multiplex PCR reads, gives a single entry per CDR3 protein. The sample holds hundreds of thousands of distinct CDR3 sequences; about 16% are singletons and the top ten take roughly 3%. This clonotype showed up just a few times. Its antigen is not known. Germline-derived CDR1 and CDR2 are LGHDT and YNNKEL (reference sequence). V was pared by 0 bases and J by 2 bases, with 7 bases between. CDR3 length: 14 amino acids. The chain has TRBV3-1 and TRBJ1-2; D is undetermined. The specimen sequenced was blood. This clonotype was sampled from a woman between 35 and 50 years old with Graves' ophthalmopathy. This chain's CDR3 is CASSQEVTNYGYTF. The CDR3 DNA sequence: TGTGCCAGCAGCCAAGAAGTGACAAACTATGGCTACACCTTC.